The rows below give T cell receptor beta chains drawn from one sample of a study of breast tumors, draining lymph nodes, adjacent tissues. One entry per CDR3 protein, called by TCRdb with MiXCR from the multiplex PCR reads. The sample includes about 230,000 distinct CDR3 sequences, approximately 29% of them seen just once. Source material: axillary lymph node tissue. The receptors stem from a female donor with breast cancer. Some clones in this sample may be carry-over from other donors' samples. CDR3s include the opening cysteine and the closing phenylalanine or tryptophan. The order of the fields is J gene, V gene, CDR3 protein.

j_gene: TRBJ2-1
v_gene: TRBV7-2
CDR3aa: CASSRGAGGPLNEQFF

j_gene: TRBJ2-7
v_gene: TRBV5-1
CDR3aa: CASSLGPSGGTYEQYF

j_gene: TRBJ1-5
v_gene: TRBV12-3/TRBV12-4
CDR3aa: CASSPRTGGLSQPQHF

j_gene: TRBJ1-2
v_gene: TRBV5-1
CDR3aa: CASSFGDRDNYGYTF

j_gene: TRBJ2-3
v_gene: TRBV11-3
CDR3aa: CASSLDRGAEGATADTQYF

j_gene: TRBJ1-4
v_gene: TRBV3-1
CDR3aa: CASSQFFSSTNEKLFF

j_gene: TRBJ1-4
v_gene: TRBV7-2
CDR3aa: CASSLGWGLDEKLFF

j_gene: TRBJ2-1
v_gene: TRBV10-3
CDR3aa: CAISDRLASANNEQFF

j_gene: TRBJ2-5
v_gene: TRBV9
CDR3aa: CASSPRTGWGETQYF

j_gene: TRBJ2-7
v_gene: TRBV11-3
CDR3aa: CASSRRGPYEQYF

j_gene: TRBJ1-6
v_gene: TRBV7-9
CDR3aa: CASSLASGTGNSPLHF

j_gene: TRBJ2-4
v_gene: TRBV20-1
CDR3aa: CSARGGQGAKNIQYF

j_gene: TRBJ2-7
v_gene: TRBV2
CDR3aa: CASRSPPYEQYF

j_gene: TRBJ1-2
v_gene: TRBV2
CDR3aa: CASSAQEGTYGYTF

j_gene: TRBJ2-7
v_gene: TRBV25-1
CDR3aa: CASSKQGTHEQYF

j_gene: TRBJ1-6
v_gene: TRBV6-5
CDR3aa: CASTKATGTGFSPLHF

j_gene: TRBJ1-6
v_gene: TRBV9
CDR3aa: CASSVASNSPLHF